The sequence of this TCR beta chain was determined in a study of blood T cell repertoires in COVID-19. In the study overall: COVID-19 samples, acute and convalescent, were from the United States, Italy and Spain.

As processed by the authors: Nucleated cell counts were estimated from reference gene primer amplification. Some clones are missing from TCRdb's copy, which holds only in-frame ones; the method was immunoSEQ multiplex PCR. Clone size and V and J calls were adopted from that table, with D and trimming inferred from the DNA. The top ten clones hold 1.5% to 2% of a sample with about 320,000 clones, 75% to 90% of them seen once. Participant-given clinical history determined each cohort assignment. Exposed enrollees had met someone with a PCR-confirmed or clinician-diagnosed COVID-19 case at some point within the 2 weeks before study entry. This clone was recorded once. V lost 2 bases and J lost 9, with 22 bases in between. The CDR3 has 16 residues. Germline V gene sequence: CDR1 LGHNA, CDR2 YSLEER.

The chain has TRBV4-3 and TRBJ1-2; no reliable D call. The receptor's source is a woman in her thirties who had been exposed to COVID-19. Sequencing was carried out using PBMCs or T cells enriched from blood (not recorded which). CDR3 DNA sequence: TGCGCCAGCAGCCAAAATCAACAGCAACTCTTGAAGAGCTACACCTTC. Protein: CASSQNQQQLLKSYTF.